The clone carrying this TCR beta chain was seen more than once but under ten times. Authors' methods: Estimates of nucleated cell counts were drawn from the amplification of reference gene primers. Measured with immunoSEQ multiplex PCR; TCRdb has only the in-frame clones, and not every one. That table furnishes V, J and clone size, whereas the DNA furnished D and trimming. Counted here are 300,000 to 350,000 clones, 88% occurring once; the ten biggest clones make up 1.5% to 2%. The data belong to a study of blood T cell repertoires in COVID-19. About the study: Samples representing acute and convalescent COVID-19 were sourced from the United States, Italy and Spain.

The CDR3 is 15 residues long. V was cut by 5 bases and J by 6 bases, with 19 bases left in between. Germline-derived CDR1 and CDR2 are MNHEY and SVGAGI. This sequence originates from a woman in her thirties with COVID-19, enrolled during active disease. The rearrangement uses TRBV6-5 and TRBJ1-1; maybe TRBD1 (5 bases). The material sequenced was peripheral blood. The CDR3 protein is CASSHGDFRSPEAFF. The CDR3 nucleotides are TGTGCCAGCAGTCACGGGGACTTTCGTAGCCCTGAAGCTTTCTTT.